A single T cell receptor (beta chain) is shown here with its context. This clone has more than one count but fewer than ten. Its antigen has not been determined. Qualities for individual bases were not recorded, and no much larger clone is one base off. The CDR3 measures 15 amino acids from cysteine to phenylalanine. Solely the CDR3 DNA is kept, with 45 bases framed from the first base. V gives up 2 bases and J gives up 4 bases, and the segment between their germline ends measures 12 bases. Via the germline V gene, CDR1 is MNHGY and CDR2 SAAAGT. The sample is drawn from a study of preoperative IRX-2 immunotherapy in early breast cancer (dated 2019 in TCRdb). In light of the paper, this sample's treatment or condition label describes: preoperative locoregional IRX-2 cytokine immunotherapy. The samples were obtained from a phase Ib study that tested preoperative, locoregional IRX-2 cytokine immunotherapy meant to prime immune responses. Patients with early-stage breast cancer who were given IRX-2 before surgery served as donors.

Library construction relied on the immunoSEQ multiplex PCR assay. Here the immuneACCESS table is served through TCRdb, limited to in-frame sequences with V and J called. Missing clones are a known gap in these copies; in checked studies unresolved V genes cover under half, and the rest lacks a known reason. For this sample there are 20,000 to 30,000 clones; roughly four fifths appear just once. The top ten constitute less than 8% of the sample. Recombination connected TRBV6-8 to TRBJ2-1; matching of 6 bases hints at TRBD2 as the D gene. The sample was lymph node tissue, taken after IRX-2 immunotherapy. The sequence derives from a human donor with breast cancer. This receptor carries the CDR3 CASSYVGGGYNEQFF. Read as DNA, the sequence is TGTGCCAGCAGTTACGTGGGAGGCGGGTACAATGAGCAGTTCTTC.